A single sample gave rise to the 30 T cell receptor beta chains below, sequenced in a study of OX40 agonist ivuxolimab in advanced cancers. Profiling relied on immunoSEQ multiplex PCR, and the TCRdb table lists in-frame clones only, not all of them. The sample contains 30,000 to 35,000 clones, 80% of which appear only once. Material: CD4+ or CD8+ T cells sorted from blood, obtained in a trial of the OX40 agonist ivuxolimab. The receptors originated from an adult with an advanced solid tumor such as melanoma, head and neck, liver or kidney cancer.

This rearrangement joins TRBV5-6 to TRBJ2-3; D unresolved. The CDR3 is 13 amino acids. The germline V gene encodes CDR1 SGHDT and CDR2 YYEEEE. Deletions cut 4 bases from V and 1 base from J, with 7 bases between. This CDR3 reads CASSQDRTDTQYF. The DNA for the CDR3 is TGTGCCAGCAGCCAGGACCGCACAGATACGCAGTATTTT. Full variable domain (outside the CDR3, taken from reference TRBV5-6 and TRBJ2-3): DAGVTQSPTHLIKTRGQQVTLRCSPKSGHDTVSWYQQALGQGPQFIFQYYEEEERQRGNFPDRFSGHQFPNYSSELNVNALLLGDSALYLCASSQDRTDTQYFGPGTRLTVL.

The chain employs TRBV28 and TRBJ2-5; tentatively, D is TRBD1 or TRBD2 (6 bases each). The CDR3 loop spans 15 amino acids. V gave up 6 bases and J gave up 5 bases, with 19 bases separating them. Germline CDR1 is MDHEN and CDR2 is SYDVKM. CDR3 amino acids: CASSQPWGARETQYF. CDR3 nucleotide sequence: TGTGCCAGCAGCCAACCGTGGGGGGCGCGGGAGACCCAGTACTTC. The full variable domain, in which reference TRBV28 and TRBJ2-5 provide the parts outside the CDR3, is DVKVTQSSRYLVKRTGEKVFLECVQDMDHENMFWYRQDPGLGLRLIYFSYDVKMKEKGDIPEGYSVSREKKERFSLILESASTNQTSMYLCASSQPWGARETQYFGPGTRLLVL.

V usage is TRBV10-3 and J usage is TRBJ2-2; 8 bases are a match to TRBD2. The CDR3 sequence is 15 residues long. V lost 2 bases, J lost 5 bases, and 4 bases stayed unmatched. CDR1 and CDR2 (germline): ENHRY, SYGVKD. The CDR3 nucleotides are TGTGCCATCAGTGAGGGTAGCGGGGTTACCGGGGAGCTGTTTTTT. Protein sequence: CAISEGSGVTGELFF.

V is TRBV5-5 and J is TRBJ2-7; D might be TRBD2 (5 bases). Germline CDR1 reads SGHKS; CDR2 reads YYEKEE (reference sequence). The germline V and J ends were trimmed by 0 bases and 1 base, with 11 bases remaining between them. CDR3 length equals 15 residues. CDR3 protein: CASSLAGVGSYEQYF. The CDR3 nucleotides read TGTGCCAGCAGCTTGGCCGGGGTGGGATCCTACGAGCAGTACTTC. Together with reference TRBV5-5 and TRBJ2-7, the CDR3 gives the full variable domain: DAGVTQSPTHLIKTRGQQVTLRCSPISGHKSVSWYQQVLGQGPQFIFQYYEKEERGRGNFPDRFSARQFPNYSSELNVNALLLGDSALYLCASSLAGVGSYEQYFGPGTRLTVT.

In its sample, this clone was seen a few times. The chain links TRBV4-1 to TRBJ2-7, with 8 bases aligning to TRBD1. With V trimmed by 3 bases and J by 1 base, 5 bases remained unmatched. Germline CDR1 MGHRA, CDR2 YSYEKL. This CDR3 comprises 15 residues. CDR3 sequence (DNA): TGCGCCAGCAGCCACCCAACAGGGGGATCCTACGAGCAGTACTTC. Its protein is CASSHPTGGSYEQYF.

The chain uses TRBV5-5 and TRBJ1-4; D not resolved. The CDR3 sequence is 13 residues long. V was pared by 9 bases and J by 4 bases, with 13 bases between. Per the germline V gene, CDR1 is SGHKS and CDR2 is YYEKEE (reference sequence). The CDR3 DNA follows: TGTGCCACCTCGGGAGGGAGTAATGAAAAACTGTTTTTT. Amino acid sequence: CATSGGSNEKLFF.

This clone was detected a few times. The chain has TRBV5-4 and TRBJ2-2; D uncertain. The CDR3 is 14 residues long. Germline V CDR1 and CDR2: SGHNT, YYREEE (reference sequence). Trimming took 0 bases from V and 4 from J, leaving 7 bases between them. The CDR3 protein is CASSLDTSTGELFF. The CDR3 nucleotides read TGTGCCAGCAGCTTGGATACGAGCACCGGGGAGCTGTTTTTT.

The genes are TRBV5-1 and TRBJ2-6; D perhaps matches TRBD1 (5 bases). The CDR3 loop spans 15 amino acids. Germline V CDR1 and CDR2: SGHRS, YFSETQ. V was shortened by 4 bases and J by 2 bases, with 10 bases between the two germline ends. The chain's CDR3 is CASSPVTAGANVLTF. Written as DNA, the CDR3 is TGCGCCAGCAGCCCAGTGACAGCTGGGGCCAACGTCCTGACTTTC. The variable domain in full, completed from reference TRBV5-1 and TRBJ2-6, reads KAGVTQTPRYLIKTRGQQVTLSCSPISGHRSVSWYQQTPGQGLQFLFEYFSETQRNKGNFPGRFSGRQFSNSRSEMNVSTLELGDSALYLCASSPVTAGANVLTFGAGSRLTVL.

This chain links TRBV5-1 with TRBJ2-2; 7 bases are a match to TRBD2. The CDR3 has 17 amino acids. V shed 5 bases, J shed 1 base, and the junction held 11 bases outside the gene matches. Germline CDR1 and CDR2: SGHRS and YFSETQ. CDR3 bases: TGCGCCAGCAGTCAGACCGCCGGCGGGGGGAACACCGGGGAGCTGTTTTTT. Translation gives CASSQTAGGGNTGELFF.

The chain employs TRBV18 and TRBJ1-1; D is unclear. CDR1 is KGHSH and CDR2 is LQKENI in the germline V gene. The CDR3 contains 14 residues. V lost 1 base and J 1 base, leaving 7 bases between the germline ends. CDR3 residues: CASSPRGGNTEAFF. The CDR3 bases are TGTGCCAGCTCACCACGAGGAGGGAACACTGAAGCTTTCTTT.

CDR3 nucleotide sequence: TGTGCCAGAAGCTTACCGCCCGGGGTGTTTAACACCGGGGAGCTGTTTTTT. Protein sequence: CARSLPPGVFNTGELFF. This chain uses TRBV5-3 with TRBJ2-2; a weak D match, TRBD2 (5 bases). TRBV5-3 counts as an open reading frame of uncertain function. This CDR3 region has 17 residues. Trimming took 2 bases from V and 2 from J, leaving 16 bases between them.

The CDR3 loop is CASSQDLGTSYNSPLHF. The CDR3 DNA sequence: TGTGCCAGCAGCCAAGATCTCGGGACGTCCTATAATTCACCCCTCCACTTT. The chain is built from TRBV14 and TRBJ1-6, with D maybe TRBD1 (5 bases). CDR3 size: 17 residues. Germline CDR1 reads SGHDN; CDR2 reads FVKESK. V dropped 0 bases and J dropped 1 base, with 10 bases sitting between them.

The chain is built from TRBV6-5 and TRBJ1-3; D is possibly TRBD1 (5 bases). CDR3 length: 14 amino acids. Germline-derived CDR1 and CDR2 are MNHEY and SVGAGI. Trimming stripped 6 bases from V and 2 bases from J, with 11 bases between. CDR3 sequence (DNA): TGTGCCAGCAGCTCGACAGAGACTGGAAACACCATATATTTT. This gives the protein CASSSTETGNTIYF.

The genes are TRBV11-2 and TRBJ2-1; 10 positions agree with TRBD1. This CDR3 has 15 residues. Losses at the gene ends were 2 bases for V and 6 bases for J; bases not matched to a gene: 4. Germline V gives CDR1 SGHAT, CDR2 FQNNGV. The CDR3 bases are TGTGCCAGCAGCTTACCGTGGACAGGGGGCAATGAGCAGTTCTTC. Its translation: CASSLPWTGGNEQFF.

The J gene is TRBJ2-5, the V gene TRBV19; D ambiguous. CDR3 length: 13 residues. Germline V gives CDR1 LNHDA, CDR2 SQIVND (reference sequence). V lost 3 bases and J lost 6, with 11 bases in between. CDR3 coding DNA: TGTGCCAGTAGTATCTCGCGCCTGCAGACCCAGTACTTC. Its translation is CASSISRLQTQYF.

This rearrangement joins TRBV27 to TRBJ2-5; a possible D gene is TRBD2 (5 bases). Near its end, the DNA agrees better with TRBJ2-7, so the J call may be wrong. Germline loops: CDR1 MNHEY, CDR2 SMNVEV (reference sequence). CDR3 size: 18 residues. The CDR3 DNA sequence: TGTGCCAGCAGTCCCCGCCCCGCGGGCAGCGGTTTCTCCTACGAGCAGTACTTC. Amino acid sequence: CASSPRPAGSGFSYEQYF.

The V gene is TRBV10-2, the J gene TRBJ2-4; D is undetermined. V gave up 3 bases and J gave up 0 bases, with 15 bases separating them. There are 17 residues in the CDR3. Looked up from germline, CDR1 is WSHSY and CDR2 is SAAADI. The CDR3 loop reads CASSDFMQLLAKNIQYF. CDR3 coding DNA: TGCGCCAGCAGTGATTTTATGCAGCTACTAGCCAAAAACATTCAGTACTTC.

The chain carries TRBV7-9 and TRBJ2-1; 7 nucleotides align to TRBD1. Germline values: CDR1 SEHNR, CDR2 FQNEAQ (reference sequence). Germline trimming cut 1 base from V and 6 bases from J; bases unmatched to any gene: 3. The CDR3 has 14 amino acids. The CDR3: CASSLGAGGNEQFF. CDR3 bases: TGTGCCAGCAGCTTAGGGGCAGGGGGCAATGAGCAGTTCTTC.

The J gene is TRBJ2-7, the V gene TRBV5-1, with 10 bases lining up with TRBD2. The CDR3 extends over 15 amino acids. J lost 5 bases, V lost 2 bases, and 7 bases had no gene match. Germline assignment: CDR1 SGHRS and CDR2 YFSETQ. CDR3 bases: TGCGCCAGCAGCTTAAATAGCGGGGGGTGGAACGAGCAGTACTTC. It yields the protein CASSLNSGGWNEQYF.

The chain employs TRBV7-9 and TRBJ2-1; TRBD1 aligns across 10 bases. The V and J ends lost 1 base and 5 bases, in that order; junction bases with no gene match: 5. Germline CDR1 reads SEHNR; CDR2 reads FQNEAQ (reference sequence). The CDR3 contains 16 residues. The DNA of the CDR3 is TGTGCCAGCAGCTTAGGGGGACAGGGGAAGGACAATGAGCAGTTCTTC. It translates to CASSLGGQGKDNEQFF.

J is TRBJ1-5 and V is TRBV19, with 8 bases matching TRBD1. This CDR3 region has 16 residues. V dropped 6 bases and J dropped 1; count of bases not matched to a gene: 8. Germline CDR1 and CDR2: LNHDA and SQIVND (reference sequence). The CDR3 DNA is TGTGCCAGTAGGGACAGGGTGGTTGCGAGCAATCAGCCCCAGCATTTT. Translated, it gives CASRDRVVASNQPQHF.

The V and J genes are TRBV18 and TRBJ2-3; D remains unclear. The CDR3 is 12 residues long. Trimming pared 1 base from V and 3 bases from J, leaving 2 bases between. Germline V CDR1 and CDR2: KGHSH, LQKENI. CDR3 amino acids: CASSPRTDTQYF. The DNA of the CDR3 is TGTGCCAGCTCACCACGAACAGATACGCAGTATTTT.

This chain joins TRBV5-5 and TRBJ2-1; D ambiguous. Germline CDR1 reads SGHKS; CDR2 reads YYEKEE (reference sequence). Trimming left V 2 bases short and J 4 bases short, with 10 bases between. This CDR3 comprises 14 residues. The chain's CDR3 is CASSFRAEYNEQFF. The CDR3 DNA reads TGTGCCAGCAGCTTTAGGGCGGAGTACAATGAGCAGTTCTTC.

The CDR3 protein is CASSEEIWRSSPLHF. The CDR3 DNA sequence: TGTGCCAGCAGTGAAGAGATTTGGAGGAGTTCACCCCTCCACTTT. The V and J genes are TRBV2 and TRBJ1-6; D not resolved. This CDR3 has 15 residues. V was cut by 1 base and J by 9 bases, with 13 bases left in between. Germline V CDR1 and CDR2: SNHLY, FYNNEI.

This chain uses TRBV5-1 with TRBJ1-5, with D perhaps TRBD1 (5 bases). From germline, CDR1 is SGHRS and CDR2 YFSETQ. Trimming cost V 5 bases and J 2 bases, with 11 bases left between them. This CDR3 has 14 residues. The CDR3 DNA sequence: TGCGCCAGCAGTCAGGGTGAAGGCAATCAGCCCCAGCATTTT. It yields the protein CASSQGEGNQPQHF.

V gene TRBV11-2 combines with J gene TRBJ2-1; TRBD2 agrees at 11 bases. CDR1 is SGHAT and CDR2 is FQNNGV in the germline V gene. V shed 5 bases and J 9 bases; nucleotides not matched to a gene: 9. CDR3 length: 15 residues. CDR3 in amino acids: CASSPRLAGRGEQFF. CDR3 nucleotides: TGTGCCAGCAGCCCCCGACTAGCGGGGCGGGGTGAGCAGTTCTTC.

Turning to this clone: The sample contains more than one DNA sequence encoding this CDR3. This chain connects TRBV7-9 to TRBJ2-3; 10 bases map to TRBD2. Germline CDR1 SEHNR, CDR2 FQNEAQ (reference sequence). The CDR3 has 15 amino acids. V shed 3 bases, J shed 1 base, and the junction held 1 base outside the gene matches. The CDR3 DNA follows: TGTGCCAGCAGCTTCGGGACTAGCGGCACAGATACGCAGTATTTT. Protein: CASSFGTSGTDTQYF.

The chain couples TRBV6-1 to TRBJ2-7, with 10 bases identical to TRBD2. The germline V gene encodes CDR1 MNHNS and CDR2 SASEGT. The CDR3 spans 15 residues. V shed 4 bases, J shed 1 base, and the junction held 4 bases outside the gene matches. In DNA, the CDR3 is TGTGCCAGCAGTGTCACGGGACTAGCGTCCTACGAGCAGTACTTC. Amino acids: CASSVTGLASYEQYF.

The chain links TRBV5-1 to TRBJ2-2; 9 bases match TRBD2. Germline CDR1 SGHRS, CDR2 YFSETQ. V gave up 0 bases and J gave up 4 bases; unmatched junction bases: 4. The CDR3 has 16 amino acids. The CDR3 loop is CASSLGLAELTGELFF. For the CDR3, the DNA is TGCGCCAGCAGCTTGGGACTAGCGGAACTCACCGGGGAGCTGTTTTTT. Full variable domain (remainder filled in from reference TRBV5-1 and TRBJ2-2): KAGVTQTPRYLIKTRGQQVTLSCSPISGHRSVSWYQQTPGQGLQFLFEYFSETQRNKGNFPGRFSGRQFSNSRSEMNVSTLELGDSALYLCASSLGLAELTGELFFGEGSRLTVL.

This clone was recorded a few times. The chain has TRBV5-4 and TRBJ2-7, with 9 bases lining up with TRBD1. This CDR3 region has 14 residues. V lost 4 bases to trimming and J lost 6 bases; unmatched junction nucleotides: 8. CDR1 and CDR2 from the germline V gene are SGHNT and YYREEE (reference sequence). CDR3 protein: CASSNPGQGPEQYF. In DNA form, the CDR3 reads TGTGCCAGCAGCAATCCGGGACAGGGCCCCGAGCAGTACTTC.